What follows are 17 T cell receptor beta chains derived from one specimen sequenced in a study of blood T cell repertoires in COVID-19. The data were produced by immunoSEQ multiplex PCR, yet TCRdb's version contains in-frame clones alone and is incomplete. Among roughly 250,000 clones listed, roughly 84% were seen once. The sample comprised peripheral blood. The receptors derive from a woman aged 40 to 49 with active or convalescent COVID-19.

The chain employs TRBV4-1 and TRBJ1-2; a possible D gene is TRBD1 (5 bases). The V and J ends lost 6 bases and 1 base respectively, with 18 bases between them. Germline V gives CDR1 MGHRA, CDR2 YSYEKL. The CDR3 runs 16 residues. The CDR3: CASSPTHGGFNYGYTF. The CDR3 DNA follows: TGCGCCAGCAGTCCGACCCACGGGGGATTTAACTATGGCTACACCTTC.

V and J are TRBV5-6 and TRBJ1-2; possible D gene TRBD1, 6 bases. The germline V gene encodes CDR1 SGHDT and CDR2 YYEEEE. The length of the CDR3 is 16 residues. The V end was cut by 4 bases, the J end by 6 bases, with 22 bases between. Written as DNA, the CDR3 is TGTGCCAGCAGCCAGCCTCAGGGGAGACTTTGGGATGGCTACACCTTC. Translation gives CASSQPQGRLWDGYTF.

The chain carries TRBV6-6 and TRBJ2-3; 9 bases are shared with TRBD1. This CDR3 spans 16 amino acids. With 2 bases clipped from V and 0 bases from J, the junction kept 3 bases outside the gene matches. Germline-derived CDR1 and CDR2 are MNHNY and SVGAGI (reference sequence). In nucleotides, the CDR3 is TGTGCCAGCAGTTACAGGACAGGGGATAGCACAGATACGCAGTATTTT. It yields the protein CASSYRTGDSTDTQYF.

The chain employs TRBV7-3 and TRBJ2-6, with D unresolved. This CDR3 comprises 15 residues. Trimming removed 2 bases at V and 0 bases at J, with 5 bases between. Germline V gene data show CDR1 as SGHTA and CDR2 as FQGTGA. Written as DNA, the CDR3 is TGTGCCAGCAGCTTAGAAGCCTCTGGGGCCAACGTCCTGACTTTC. Translation: CASSLEASGANVLTF.

This clone has only a few counts. The sample carries other DNA sequences with the same CDR3. V gene TRBV5-1 combines with J gene TRBJ1-1; the match to TRBD1 covers 9 bases. V gave up 3 bases and J gave up 5 bases; unmatched junction bases: 5. This CDR3 comprises 14 residues. Germline values: CDR1 SGHRS, CDR2 YFSETQ. DNA for the CDR3: TGCGCCAGCAGCTCAACAGGGGGCGAGACTGAAGCTTTCTTT. Encoded protein: CASSSTGGETEAFF.

The rearrangement links TRBV28 to TRBJ1-1; possible D gene TRBD1, 6 bases. V gave up 3 bases and J gave up 3 bases, with 14 bases separating them. The CDR3 loop spans 15 amino acids. Germline CDR1 is MDHEN and CDR2 is SYDVKM. The CDR3 reads CASSLSGTYHTEAFF. The CDR3 DNA sequence: TGTGCCAGCAGTTTGTCCGGGACATACCACACTGAAGCTTTCTTT.

CDR3: CATSDLDWNEQFF. The CDR3 bases are TGTGCCACCAGTGACCTGGACTGGAATGAGCAGTTCTTC. The J gene is TRBJ2-1, the V gene TRBV24-1; possibly TRBD2 for D (5 bases). Trimming took 4 bases from V and 7 from J, leaving 10 bases between them. The CDR3 length is 13 residues. Germline CDR1 KGHDR, CDR2 SFDVKD.

The V gene is TRBV2, the J gene TRBJ1-5; 7 positions agree with TRBD1. The V and J ends lost 3 bases and 7 bases, in that order; junction bases with no gene match: 6. Looked up from germline, CDR1 is SNHLY and CDR2 is FYNNEI. The CDR3 runs to 14 residues. The CDR3: CASSDSTGRQPQHF. The DNA for the CDR3 is TGTGCCAGCAGTGATTCGACAGGGAGACAGCCCCAGCATTTT.

The rearrangement links TRBV28 to TRBJ1-5, with unresolved D. This CDR3 comprises 13 residues. In germline, CDR1 is MDHEN, CDR2 SYDVKM. Trimming took off 2 bases at V and 7 bases at J, with 9 bases between the two ends. CDR3 sequence reads: CASSLQSKQPQHF. CDR3 nucleotides: TGTGCCAGCAGTTTACAATCTAAACAGCCCCAGCATTTT.

The chain links TRBV20-1 to TRBJ2-1; 8 positions match TRBD2. The J segment lost 7 bases and the V segment lost 3 bases, leaving 8 bases of the junction unmatched. Looked up from germline, CDR1 is DFQATT and CDR2 is SNEGSKA (reference sequence). The CDR3 extends over 14 amino acids. CDR3 sequence: CSASSSGGFNEQFF. The CDR3, as DNA: TGCAGTGCTAGTTCCAGCGGGGGTTTTAATGAGCAGTTCTTC.

The chain is built from TRBV5-6 and TRBJ2-6; D not certain. The CDR3 extends over 15 amino acids. The V and J ends lost 2 bases and 0 bases respectively, with 6 bases between them. Germline V gene lookup returns CDR1 SGHDT and CDR2 YYEEEE. The CDR3 region is CASSLHLSGANVLTF. The CDR3 nucleotides are TGTGCCAGCAGCTTACACCTCTCTGGGGCCAACGTCCTGACTTTC.

This clone was counted a single time. The V gene is TRBV5-5, the J gene TRBJ2-7, with 15 positions matching TRBD2. The CDR3 has 19 amino acids. J gave up 1 base and V 4 bases, and 12 bases lay outside the gene matches. From germline, CDR1 is SGHKS and CDR2 YYEKEE (reference sequence). The CDR3 DNA reads TGTGCCAGCAGCCTGCGATATTGGGGACTAGCGGGGGGTTCCTACGAGCAGTACTTC. Amino acid sequence: CASSLRYWGLAGGSYEQYF.

V gene TRBV19 combines with J gene TRBJ2-5; D uncertain. The length of the CDR3 is 14 residues. Trimming pared 6 bases from V and 2 bases from J, leaving 13 bases between. Germline V lookup: CDR1 LNHDA, CDR2 SQIVND (reference sequence). DNA for the CDR3: TGTGCCAGTAGCCTCCATGGGCAGCAAGAGACCCAGTACTTC. Protein sequence: CASSLHGQQETQYF.

The V gene is TRBV28, the J gene TRBJ2-5; the match to TRBD2 covers 8 bases. Germline CDR1 MDHEN, CDR2 SYDVKM. Trimming removed 2 bases from V and 2 bases from J; junction bases left unmatched: 4. There are 15 residues in the CDR3. CDR3 sequence: CASSLPGGVQETQYF. The CDR3 DNA sequence: TGTGCCAGCAGTTTACCGGGGGGGGTTCAAGAGACCCAGTACTTC.

The chain employs TRBV19 and TRBJ2-7; D remains ambiguous. This CDR3 comprises 14 residues. Germline CDR1 reads LNHDA; CDR2 reads SQIVND (reference sequence). V was clipped by 2 bases and J by 2 bases, with 10 bases between them. As DNA, the CDR3 is TGTGCCAGTAGTATAACGGCAACAGCCTACGAGCAGTACTTC. It translates to CASSITATAYEQYF.

The genes are TRBV7-6 and TRBJ1-3; D gene ambiguous. The V end lost 1 base, the J end lost 0 bases, and 7 bases lay between the germline ends. Germline V lookup: CDR1 SGHVS, CDR2 FNYEAQ. This CDR3 spans 15 amino acids. CDR3 bases: TGTGCCAGCAGCTTAGACCGGAGCTCTGGAAACACCATATATTTT. This sequence encodes CASSLDRSSGNTIYF.

The chain recombines TRBV2 with TRBJ2-1; 9 bases match TRBD2. Germline assignment: CDR1 SNHLY and CDR2 FYNNEI. The CDR3 extends over 16 amino acids. Unmatched junction bases numbered 13, after V lost 5 bases and J lost 8 bases. The CDR3 region is CASSWPAGGVGDEQFF. The CDR3 nucleotides are TGTGCCAGCAGTTGGCCAGCGGGGGGAGTCGGGGATGAGCAGTTCTTC. Combining the CDR3 with reference TRBV2 and TRBJ2-1 gives the whole variable domain EPEVTQTPSHQVTQMGQEVILRCVPISNHLYFYWYRQILGQKVEFLVSFYNNEISEKSEIFDDQFSVERPDGSNFTLKIRSTKLEDSAMYFCASSWPAGGVGDEQFFGPGTRLTVL.